This TCR beta chain was documented in a study of T cells in Graves' hyperthyroidism and ophthalmopathy. This CDR3 has 14 residues. The germline CDR1 and CDR2 sequences are SGHNT and YENEEA. Trimming stripped 1 base from V and 6 bases from J, with 12 bases between. TCR beta CDR3 sequences were amplified from RNA transcripts. In the first-round RT-PCR of the TCR CDR3, the HTBI primer set was used. TCRdb reanalysed the multiplex PCR reads using MiXCR and keeps one entry per CDR3 protein. Here the sample spans approximately 410,000 distinct CDR3 sequences, roughly 14% being singletons. Enrolled ophthalmopathy patients presented with a Clinical Activity Score of at least 3, a NOSPECS grade of at least 4, and disease duration under 3 months. Study-wide points: Most thyroid clonotypes expanded above 0.001 appeared in blood too.

This clonotype was recorded many times. The antigen is not known. This TCR derives from a man aged 18 to 30 with Graves' ophthalmopathy. Sequences were obtained from blood. The chain joins TRBV11-3 to TRBJ1-2; no definite D call. CDR3 in DNA: TGTGCCAGCAGCTTAGGTTCTTTGTCCGATGGCTACACCTTC. Encoded protein: CASSLGSLSDGYTF.